This T cell receptor (beta chain) comes out of a study of PD-1 blockade in classical Hodgkin lymphoma. Findings and limits, study-wide: Initiation of nivolumab under 1 year after ASCT led to exclusion of patients. A significant rise in TCR diversity by C4D1 was seen for CD4+ but not CD8+ cells.

Concerning this clone: Its target is not known.

Every single patient, without exception, relapsed after autologous stem cell transplantation, and brentuximab vedotin exposure varied. Libraries were prepared by immunoSEQ multiplex PCR; TCRdb keeps only in-frame clonotypes and omits some of them. The data contain about 21,000 clones, 68% of them singletons. Germline V gene lookup returns CDR1 LNHDA and CDR2 SQIVND (reference sequence). This CDR3 has 15 amino acids. Trimming removed 4 bases at V and 3 bases at J, with 15 bases between. The sequences come from peripheral blood mononuclear cells (PBMCs), collected at baseline. The chain combines TRBV19 with TRBJ1-1; unclear D gene. The source is a human donor with classical Hodgkin lymphoma. The CDR3 bases are TGTGCCAGTAGTAAAGTCCGCGGTAGCGACACTGAAGCTTTCTTT. It codes for CASSKVRGSDTEAFF.